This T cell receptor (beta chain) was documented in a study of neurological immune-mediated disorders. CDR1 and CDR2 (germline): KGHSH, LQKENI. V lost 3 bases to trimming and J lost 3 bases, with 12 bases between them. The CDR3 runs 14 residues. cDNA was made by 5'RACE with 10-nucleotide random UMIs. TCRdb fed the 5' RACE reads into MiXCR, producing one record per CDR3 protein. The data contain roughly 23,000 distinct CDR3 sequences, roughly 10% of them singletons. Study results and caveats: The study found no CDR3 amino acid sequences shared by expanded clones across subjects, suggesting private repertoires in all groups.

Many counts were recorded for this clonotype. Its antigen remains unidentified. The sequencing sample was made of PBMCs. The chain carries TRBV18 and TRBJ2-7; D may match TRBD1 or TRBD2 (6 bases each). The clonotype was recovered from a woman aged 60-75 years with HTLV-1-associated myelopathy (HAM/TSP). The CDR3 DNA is TGTGCCAGCTCACCCGAGGGGGGCCTCTACGAGCAGTACTTC. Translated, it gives CASSPEGGLYEQYF. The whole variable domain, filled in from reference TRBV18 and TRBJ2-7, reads NAGVMQNPRHLVRRRGQEARLRCSPMKGHSHVYWYRQLPEEGLKFMVYLQKENIIDESGMPKERFSAEFPKEGPSILRIQQVVRGDSAAYFCASSPEGGLYEQYFGPGTRLTVT.